This T cell receptor beta chain stems from a study of response to subunit inactivated influenza vaccine. TCRdb re-derived calls from the RT-PCR reads in MiXCR, one entry per CDR3 protein. This sample carries about 160,000 distinct CDR3 sequences, 11% of them seen once, and the ten largest clones take roughly 12%. This clonotype was counted only a few times. Trimming stripped 3 bases from V and 4 bases from J, with 12 bases between. CDR1 is LGHDT, CDR2 YNNKEL, per germline (reference sequence). This CDR3 comprises 14 residues. Sample: non-naive T cells sorted from PBMCs, taken roughly 48 days after vaccination. This sequence originates from a man aged 50-59 years who received an inactivated influenza vaccine. The chain has TRBV3-1 and TRBJ1-2; no reliable D call. In DNA, the CDR3 is TGTGCCAGCAGCCATCATATTAGTGGCTATGGCTACACCTTC. It specifies CASSHHISGYGYTF.